Here is one T cell receptor beta chain with its context. Some clones are missing from TCRdb's copy, which holds only in-frame ones; the method was immunoSEQ multiplex PCR. The repertoire holds around 61,000 clones, roughly nine tenths seen once, with 1.3% to 1.5% in the top ten. This specimen comes from a study of blood T cell repertoires in COVID-19. About the study: Researchers got acute and convalescent COVID-19 samples from the United States, Italy and Spain. Nucleic acid was either cDNA or gDNA, and it came from T cells, B-cell-depleted T cells, or PBMCs.

CDR1 LGHDT and CDR2 YNNKEL come from the germline V gene (reference sequence). The CDR3 spans 13 residues. V was pared by 6 bases and J by 4 bases, with 12 bases between. The sequenced sample was peripheral blood. The gene calls are TRBV3-1 (or the pseudogene TRBV3-2) and TRBJ1-2, with TRBD1 as a possible D gene (5 bases). The receptor was derived from a man between 60 and 70 years old with acute or convalescent COVID-19. As DNA, the CDR3 is TGTGCCAGCAGTCCAGGGATAGGCTATGGCTACACCTTC. Protein product: CASSPGIGYGYTF.